The next 19 T cell receptor beta chains were all read from a single sample in a study of blood T cell repertoires in COVID-19. Sequencing used immunoSEQ multiplex PCR; TCRdb keeps in-frame clones, though not all of them. The profile shows about 280,000 clones, 75% to 90% of them singletons. The sequenced sample was peripheral blood. The receptor source for this set is a man aged 35-49 years with acute or convalescent COVID-19.

CDR3 bases: TGTGCCAGCAGTGAAGCTCCCAGAACCTCTGGGGCCAACGTCCTGACTTTC. This gives the protein CASSEAPRTSGANVLTF. The genes are TRBV6-1 and TRBJ2-6, with D unresolved. This CDR3 comprises 17 residues. V lost 0 bases to trimming and J lost 0 bases, with 9 bases between them. Germline CDR1 MNHNS, CDR2 SASEGT.

This clone has only one observation. This chain links TRBV29-1 with TRBJ2-3; 9 bases map to TRBD1. With V trimmed by 1 base and J by 3 bases, 11 bases remained unmatched. Germline values: CDR1 SQVTM, CDR2 ANQGSEA. CDR3 size: 17 residues. The CDR3 nucleotides are TGCAGCGTTGAAGGAATCCCCCCGACAGGGGGGACAGATACGCAGTATTTT. It yields the protein CSVEGIPPTGGTDTQYF.

DNA of the CDR3: TGTGCCAGCAGCCACCTAGGATCGGGAAGCACTGAAGCTTTCTTT. This gives the protein CASSHLGSGSTEAFF. The chain couples TRBV3-1 (or the pseudogene TRBV3-2) to TRBJ1-1; D uncertain. Germline CDR1 is LGHDT and CDR2 is YNNKEL (reference sequence). This CDR3 region has 15 residues. The V end was cut by 3 bases, the J end by 4 bases, with 15 bases between.

The J gene is TRBJ2-2, the V gene TRBV7-9; TRBD1 matches at 9 bases. J was trimmed by 1 base and V by 0 bases; bases with no gene match: 6. The CDR3 has 18 amino acids. CDR1 is SEHNR and CDR2 is FQNEAQ in the germline V gene (reference sequence). The CDR3 DNA follows: TGTGCCAGCAGCTTAGCGGGACAGGGAAGAGGGAACACCGGGGAGCTGTTTTTT. Its translation: CASSLAGQGRGNTGELFF.

This clone was counted between two and nine times. The chain joins TRBV3-1 (or the pseudogene TRBV3-2) to TRBJ1-6; D is perhaps TRBD1 (5 bases). The CDR3 extends over 15 amino acids. Germline V gives CDR1 LGHDT, CDR2 YNNKEL (reference sequence). The V gene lost 0 bases and the J gene lost 11 bases, with 14 bases spanning the gap. The DNA of the CDR3 is TGTGCCAGCAGCCAAGAAGGGGCAGGAAGAGCACCCCTCCACTTT. As protein: CASSQEGAGRAPLHF.

The chain joins TRBV15 to TRBJ1-5, with a tentative D call TRBD1 (5 bases). The germline CDR1 and CDR2 sequences are LNHNV and YYDKDF (reference sequence). V was clipped by 0 bases and J by 7 bases, with 10 bases between them. The CDR3 runs 14 residues. The CDR3 spells CATSRDPGLQPQHF. For the CDR3, the DNA is TGTGCCACCAGCAGAGATCCAGGGCTGCAGCCCCAGCATTTT.

The V call is TRBV6-5, the J call TRBJ1-2; TRBD1 agrees at 9 bases. Germline CDR1 MNHEY, CDR2 SVGAGI. This CDR3 comprises 14 residues. The J segment lost 4 bases and the V segment lost 5 bases, leaving 5 bases of the junction unmatched. CDR3 sequence: CASSRDREVYGYTF. DNA for the CDR3: TGTGCCAGCAGTAGGGACAGGGAAGTCTATGGCTACACCTTC.

This clone was picked up a small number of times. The V call is TRBV6-5, the J call TRBJ2-5; D not resolved. There are 13 residues in the CDR3. CDR1 MNHEY and CDR2 SVGAGI come from the germline V gene. Deletions cut 7 bases from V and 5 bases from J, with 14 bases between. CDR3 amino acids: CASTRSLTETQYF. In DNA form, the CDR3 reads TGTGCCAGCACGAGGTCCCTGACGGAGACCCAGTACTTC.

V is TRBV3-1 (or the pseudogene TRBV3-2) and J is TRBJ1-2; D is unresolved. This CDR3 has 15 amino acids. The germline V gene encodes CDR1 LGHDT and CDR2 YNNKEL (reference sequence). Trimming took off 2 bases at V and 0 bases at J, with 10 bases between the two ends. The CDR3 sequence is CASSQKGAPNYGYTF. Here the CDR3 DNA reads TGTGCCAGCAGCCAAAAGGGAGCTCCTAACTATGGCTACACCTTC.

The chain combines TRBV6-5 with TRBJ1-6, with no clear D. Germline V gene data show CDR1 as MNHEY and CDR2 as SVGAGI. Trimming removed 0 bases from V and 0 bases from J, with 6 bases in between. The length of the CDR3 is 16 residues. The CDR3 DNA reads TGTGCCAGCAGTTACTCGAGGAGCTCCTATAATTCACCCCTCCACTTT. This translates into CASSYSRSSYNSPLHF.

This clone was seen a handful of times. The rearrangement uses TRBV5-1 and TRBJ1-4; D gene ambiguous. This CDR3 comprises 15 residues. Trimming shortened V by 0 bases and J by 8 bases, and 14 bases separated the two germline ends. Looked up from germline, CDR1 is SGHRS and CDR2 is YFSETQ. The CDR3 loop is CASSLGQTSEEKLFF. The CDR3 DNA sequence: TGCGCCAGCAGCTTGGGGCAGACTTCCGAAGAAAAACTGTTTTTT.

This chain connects TRBV5-1 to TRBJ1-1; 9 positions agree with TRBD1. Germline values: CDR1 SGHRS, CDR2 YFSETQ. The J segment lost 12 bases and the V segment lost 3 bases, leaving 9 bases of the junction unmatched. This CDR3 has 13 amino acids. The CDR3: CASSSPGTGNPFF. CDR3 nucleotides: TGCGCCAGCAGCTCTCCCGGGACAGGGAATCCTTTCTTT. Combining the CDR3 with reference TRBV5-1 and TRBJ1-1 gives the whole variable domain KAGVTQTPRYLIKTRGQQVTLSCSPISGHRSVSWYQQTPGQGLQFLFEYFSETQRNKGNFPGRFSGRQFSNSRSEMNVSTLELGDSALYLCASSSPGTGNPFFGQGTRLTVV.

This clone showed up just once. The V gene is TRBV9, the J gene TRBJ2-2, with 7 bases aligning to TRBD1. V lost 4 bases and J lost 5; bases outside the gene matches: 11. Germline loops: CDR1 SGDLS, CDR2 YYNGEE. The CDR3 sequence is 16 residues long. CDR3 amino acids: CASSSRRTGATGELFF. The CDR3 DNA follows: TGTGCCAGCAGCTCTCGCCGGACAGGAGCTACCGGGGAGCTGTTTTTT.

This clone was observed a handful of times. J is TRBJ1-1 and V is TRBV5-1, with D uncertain. The V end lost 5 bases, the J end lost 10 bases, and 21 bases lay between the germline ends. CDR3 length: 14 amino acids. Germline lookup yields CDR1 SGHRS and CDR2 YFSETQ. In DNA, the CDR3 is TGCGCCAGCAGGGCGGGTGGAGGGTTCGGCTTAGCTTTCTTT. Its protein is CASRAGGGFGLAFF.

This clone has a handful of counts. The J gene is TRBJ1-1, the V gene TRBV5-1, with a tentative D call TRBD1 (5 bases). The germline V gene encodes CDR1 SGHRS and CDR2 YFSETQ. The germline V and J ends were trimmed by 0 bases and 5 bases, with 17 bases remaining between them. The CDR3 is made up of 16 amino acids. This chain's CDR3 is CASSLVGARLGTEAFF. CDR3 DNA: TGCGCCAGCAGCTTGGTAGGGGCCAGGTTGGGAACTGAAGCTTTCTTT.

The chain recombines TRBV7-6 with TRBJ2-7; 11 bases align to TRBD1. CDR1 SGHVS and CDR2 FNYEAQ come from the germline V gene. The CDR3 is made up of 14 amino acids. Germline trimming cut 4 bases from V and 2 bases from J; bases unmatched to any gene: 1. In DNA, the CDR3 is TGTGCCAGCAGCTCGGGACAGGGGGCCTACGAGCAGTACTTC. Its translation is CASSSGQGAYEQYF.

This chain links TRBV19 with TRBJ1-2, with TRBD1 as a possible D gene (6 bases). CDR3 length: 16 amino acids. Germline V gives CDR1 LNHDA, CDR2 SQIVND (reference sequence). The germline V and J ends were trimmed by 4 bases and 2 bases, with 17 bases remaining between them. The CDR3 sequence is CASSTSWGQGNYGYTF. The CDR3 DNA reads as TGTGCCAGTAGTACTTCCTGGGGGCAGGGGAACTATGGCTACACCTTC.

This clone has just a few counts. The chain recombines TRBV15 with TRBJ2-7, with 8 bases that match TRBD1. CDR1 and CDR2 (germline): LNHNV, YYDKDF (reference sequence). J was trimmed by 3 bases and V by 1 base; bases with no gene match: 8. The length of the CDR3 is 16 residues. The CDR3 DNA follows: TGTGCCACCAGCAGAGGAGTTGTCAGGGGGCACTACGAGCAGTACTTC. This codes for CATSRGVVRGHYEQYF.

The chain carries TRBV11-2 and TRBJ1-6; TRBD1 matches 10 bases. There are 16 residues in the CDR3. J lost 7 bases, V lost 1 base, and 4 bases had no gene match. The germline V gene encodes CDR1 SGHAT and CDR2 FQNNGV. The CDR3, as DNA: TGTGCCAGCAGCTTAGGACAGGGGGCTTGGAATTCACCCCTCCACTTT. Protein: CASSLGQGAWNSPLHF.